This TCR beta chain appears in the sequencing data of a study of blood T cell repertoires in COVID-19. Looking at the study overall: Material from acute and convalescent COVID-19 was sourced from the United States, Italy and Spain.

The method was immunoSEQ multiplex PCR; TCRdb's version includes in-frame clones alone and lacks a portion of them. The data hold 190,000 or so clones, with 86% observed a single time. The CDR3 spans 14 residues. Unmatched junction bases numbered 2, after V lost 8 bases and J lost 2 bases. CDR1 is LNHDA, CDR2 SQIVND, per germline (reference sequence). Within the 2 weeks before study entry, each person in the exposed group met a COVID-19 case. This chain joins TRBV19 and TRBJ2-6; 8 nucleotides align to TRBD1. The sequence derives from a woman younger than 45 who had been exposed to COVID-19. Specimen: PBMCs or T cells enriched from blood (not recorded which). Written as DNA, the CDR3 is TGTGCCAGTGTACAGGGGGCTGGGGCCAACGTCCTGACTTTC. Translating gives CASVQGAGANVLTF.